These 27 T cell receptor beta chains share one sample of origin, sequenced in a study of blood T cell repertoires in COVID-19. Method: immunoSEQ multiplex PCR; TCRdb's copy keeps in-frame clones and lacks some. The table records tens of thousands of clones, 80% of them present only once. Source material: peripheral blood. The receptors shown here come from a man older than 75 with active or convalescent COVID-19.

The chain has TRBV5-1 and TRBJ1-4; weak D call: TRBD1 (5 bases). This CDR3 spans 16 amino acids. Trimming cost V 4 bases and J 4 bases, with 17 bases left between them. The germline gives CDR1 SGHRS, CDR2 YFSETQ. The CDR3 is CASSPGLGQVNEKLFF. The CDR3 region has the DNA TGCGCCAGCAGCCCGGGACTCGGACAAGTTAATGAAAAACTGTTTTTT.

The V and J genes are TRBV9 and TRBJ1-6; maybe TRBD1 (5 bases). This CDR3 contains 13 residues. From germline, CDR1 is SGDLS and CDR2 YYNGEE. The V and J ends lost 0 bases and 9 bases respectively, with 7 bases between them. CDR3 nucleotides: TGTGCCAGCAGCGTAGGGCAGGGTTCACCCCTCCACTTT. This translates into CASSVGQGSPLHF.

This clone appeared a few times. The rearrangement links TRBV5-1 to TRBJ2-7; 9 bases are shared with TRBD1. Trimming took 0 bases from V and 3 from J; bases not matched to a gene: 1. This CDR3 has 14 amino acids. Per germline, CDR1 SGHRS and CDR2 YFSETQ. CDR3 DNA sequence: TGCGCCAGCAGCTTGGGACAGGGGGGCTACGAGCAGTACTTC. Translating gives CASSLGQGGYEQYF. Supplemented by reference TRBV5-1 and TRBJ2-7, the full variable domain reads KAGVTQTPRYLIKTRGQQVTLSCSPISGHRSVSWYQQTPGQGLQFLFEYFSETQRNKGNFPGRFSGRQFSNSRSEMNVSTLELGDSALYLCASSLGQGGYEQYFGPGTRLTVT.

For the CDR3, the DNA is TGTGCCAGCAGCACCGGACTAGCGGGGGCCACCGGGGAGCTGTTTTTT. Amino acids: CASSTGLAGATGELFF. The chain carries TRBV7-3 and TRBJ2-2, with 13 nucleotides matching TRBD2. The trim removed 5 bases at V and 4 bases at J, leaving 4 bases unmatched. CDR3 length: 16 amino acids. Germline CDR1 SGHTA, CDR2 FQGTGA.

This clone has only one observation. The chain has TRBV6-4 and TRBJ2-1, with TRBD2 matching 11 bases. This CDR3 has 15 amino acids. Germline V gene sequence: CDR1 MRHNA, CDR2 SNTAGT. V trimming: 3 bases; J trimming: 6 bases; junction bases outside the gene matches: 4. The CDR3 here is CASSDLAGGFNEQFF. The CDR3 DNA reads TGTGCCAGCAGTGATCTAGCGGGAGGTTTCAATGAGCAGTTCTTC.

This clone showed up just once. The CDR3 is CASSQGSGRNQPQHF. The CDR3 region has the DNA TGCGCCAGCAGCCAAGGGTCAGGGAGGAATCAGCCCCAGCATTTT. This chain uses TRBV4-3 with TRBJ1-5; D may be TRBD1 (5 bases). The CDR3 has 15 amino acids. CDR1 LGHNA and CDR2 YSLEER come from the germline V gene. Trimming removed 1 base from V and 4 bases from J, with 11 bases in between.

The gene calls are TRBV7-9 and TRBJ2-3; maybe TRBD2 (6 bases). Germline V gene lookup returns CDR1 SEHNR and CDR2 FQNEAQ (reference sequence). Between the trimmed V and J ends, which lost 5 bases and 2 bases, there was a span of 11 bases. CDR3 length: 14 residues. The CDR3 sequence is CASSPREITDTQYF. CDR3 DNA sequence: TGTGCCAGCAGCCCCCGGGAGATCACAGATACGCAGTATTTT.

J is TRBJ2-1 and V is TRBV9, with 11 bases lining up with TRBD2. The germline V gene has CDR1 SGDLS and CDR2 YYNGEE. V trimming: 4 bases; J trimming: 8 bases; junction bases outside the gene matches: 8. The CDR3 sequence is 15 residues long. This chain's CDR3 is CASSPTSGGSYEQFF. The DNA of the CDR3 is TGTGCCAGCAGCCCTACTAGCGGGGGTTCATATGAGCAGTTCTTC.

The chain is built from TRBV27 and TRBJ2-7, with a tentative D call TRBD1 (6 bases). CDR1 MNHEY and CDR2 SMNVEV come from the germline V gene (reference sequence). V dropped 5 bases and J dropped 3 bases, with 20 bases sitting between them. The CDR3 runs 16 residues. The CDR3 DNA sequence: TGTGCCAGCAGTCTACTCTCGGGACATGACCTCTACGAGCAGTACTTC. It yields the protein CASSLLSGHDLYEQYF.

The V call is TRBV28, the J call TRBJ2-6; D is possibly TRBD2 (6 bases). The germline gives CDR1 MDHEN, CDR2 SYDVKM. V dropped 6 bases and J dropped 0 bases, with 15 bases sitting between them. The CDR3 sequence is 17 residues long. For the CDR3, the DNA is TGTGCCAGCAGCCAAATAGCGGTATTCTCTGGGGCCAACGTCCTGACTTTC. It encodes CASSQIAVFSGANVLTF.

The CDR3 DNA reads TGTGCCAGCAGTATGAGGGGGCGAACCTACGAGCAGTACTTC. As protein: CASSMRGRTYEQYF. This chain links TRBV28 with TRBJ2-7, with 7 bases that match TRBD1. After removal of 5 bases from V and 2 bases from J, the junction contained 6 bases not matched to a gene. Germline V gene data show CDR1 as MDHEN and CDR2 as SYDVKM. This CDR3 is 14 amino acids long.

This clone has just a few counts. V is TRBV28 and J is TRBJ2-1; TRBD2 might be the D (5 bases). Trimming took 7 bases from V and 4 from J, leaving 17 bases between them. The CDR3 has 15 amino acids. CDR1 and CDR2 from the germline V gene are MDHEN and SYDVKM. CDR3 nucleotide sequence: TGTGCCAGCACCTTAGCCGGGGATAGGTACAATGAGCAGTTCTTC. Its translation: CASTLAGDRYNEQFF.

A single count supports this clone. V usage is TRBV12-3 or TRBV12-4 and J usage is TRBJ1-6; possible D gene TRBD1, 6 bases. V was cut by 6 bases and J by 10 bases, with 13 bases left in between. The CDR3 covers 13 residues. Here the CDR3 reads CASSPRQGSPLHF. In nucleotides, the CDR3 is TGTGCCAGCAGCCCCAGGCAGGGGTCACCCCTCCACTTT.

The gene calls are TRBV4-1 and TRBJ1-5; a possible D gene is TRBD1 (6 bases). Trimming removed 0 bases from V and 6 bases from J, with 12 bases in between. Germline V lookup: CDR1 MGHRA, CDR2 YSYEKL. CDR3 length equals 15 residues. CDR3 in amino acids: CASSQDHGGAQPQHF. CDR3 bases: TGCGCCAGCAGCCAAGATCATGGGGGGGCTCAGCCCCAGCATTTT.

The rearrangement links TRBV5-6 to TRBJ2-5; 8 bases align to TRBD1. The CDR3 is 14 amino acids. The germline gives CDR1 SGHDT, CDR2 YYEEEE. V trimming: 3 bases; J trimming: 6 bases; junction bases outside the gene matches: 7. In nucleotides, the CDR3 is TGTGCCAGCAGCTGGCAGGGGGCGAGGCAGACCCAGTACTTC. It is translated as CASSWQGARQTQYF.

The count of this clone is one. J is TRBJ2-5 and V is TRBV4-1; D is possibly TRBD2 (5 bases). The V gene lost 2 bases and the J gene lost 4 bases, with 14 bases spanning the gap. The length of the CDR3 is 15 residues. Germline V lookup: CDR1 MGHRA, CDR2 YSYEKL. The chain's CDR3 is CASSQSGLATETQYF. For the CDR3, the DNA is TGCGCCAGCAGCCAATCCGGACTCGCTACAGAGACCCAGTACTTC.

The chain couples TRBV29-1 to TRBJ2-7; 11 bases line up with TRBD1. Unmatched junction bases numbered 4, after V lost 6 bases and J lost 6 bases. The CDR3 length is 12 residues. Germline CDR1 reads SQVTM; CDR2 reads ANQGSEA. The CDR3 protein is CSVPGTGGEQYF. In nucleotides, the CDR3 is TGCAGCGTCCCCGGGACAGGGGGCGAGCAGTACTTC.

V usage is TRBV30 and J usage is TRBJ2-7; tentative D call: TRBD1 (6 bases). This CDR3 contains 12 residues. V was trimmed by 3 bases and J by 7 bases, leaving 13 bases between them. The germline V gene encodes CDR1 GTSNPN and CDR2 SVGIG (reference sequence). The DNA of the CDR3 is TGTGCCTGGAGCACAGGGTCAGGGGAGCAGTACTTC. It specifies CAWSTGSGEQYF.

The chain employs TRBV27 and TRBJ2-3; no clear D. CDR1 is MNHEY and CDR2 is SMNVEV in the germline V gene (reference sequence). This CDR3 has 10 amino acids. Trimming took off 5 bases at V and 8 bases at J, with 5 bases between the two ends. CDR3 residues: CASSRITQYF. The CDR3 nucleotides read TGTGCCAGCAGTCGTATTACGCAGTATTTT.

This chain uses TRBV27 with TRBJ2-3; maybe TRBD2 (6 bases). The CDR3 is 15 residues long. V was shortened by 3 bases and J by 2 bases, with 12 bases between the two germline ends. CDR1 MNHEY and CDR2 SMNVEV come from the germline V gene (reference sequence). This CDR3 is CASSFRGFNTDTQYF. CDR3 coding DNA: TGTGCCAGCAGTTTTCGGGGGTTTAACACAGATACGCAGTATTTT.

The CDR3 spells CASGDRDRIIQGGYTF. Written as DNA, the CDR3 is TGTGCCAGCGGAGACCGGGACAGGATAATCCAGGGTGGCTACACCTTC. The genes are TRBV27 and TRBJ1-2, with 8 bases fitting TRBD1. CDR3 length: 16 residues. The germline V gene has CDR1 MNHEY and CDR2 SMNVEV (reference sequence). V gave up 8 bases and J gave up 7 bases; unmatched junction bases: 18.

This sequence joins TRBV5-1 and TRBJ1-3, with 9 bases matching TRBD1. Trimming cost V 0 bases and J 4 bases; bases outside gene matches: 2. The CDR3 runs to 15 residues. Germline lookup yields CDR1 SGHRS and CDR2 YFSETQ. CDR3 in amino acids: CASSLETGGGNTIYF. CDR3 coding DNA: TGCGCCAGCAGCTTGGAGACAGGGGGAGGAAACACCATATATTTT.

This clone is a singleton in its sample. The chain couples TRBV5-3 to TRBJ2-7, with D possibly matching TRBD2 (6 bases). TRBV5-3 is an open reading frame whose function is uncertain. V lost 4 bases and J 4 bases, leaving 12 bases between the germline ends. CDR3 length equals 13 residues. CDR3 sequence (DNA): TGTGCCAGAAGCCGGAGGGGCACATACGAGCAGTACTTC. Translating it yields CARSRRGTYEQYF.

CDR3 coding DNA: TGTGCCAGCCTAACGGGGACTAGCGGGGCAGATACGCAGTATTTT. Protein: CASLTGTSGADTQYF. V is TRBV7-6 and J is TRBJ2-3; TRBD2 agrees at 13 bases. V gave up 8 bases and J gave up 4 bases; unmatched junction bases: 6. Germline CDR1 is SGHVS and CDR2 is FNYEAQ. This CDR3 comprises 15 residues.

The V gene is TRBV7-6, the J gene TRBJ1-6, with unresolved D. Germline V gene data show CDR1 as SGHVS and CDR2 as FNYEAQ. V was clipped by 1 base and J by 7 bases, with 8 bases between them. The CDR3 is 14 amino acids. CDR3 sequence reads: CASSLVSDNSPLHF. Written as DNA, the CDR3 is TGTGCCAGCAGCTTAGTGAGCGACAATTCACCCCTCCACTTT.

The chain combines TRBV6-5 with TRBJ1-2; D call uncertain. Trimming pared 5 bases from V and 3 bases from J, leaving 13 bases between. CDR1 is MNHEY and CDR2 is SVGAGI in the germline V gene. This CDR3 spans 14 amino acids. CDR3 coding DNA: TGTGCCAGCAGTCCCCTCTTCGGGTACTATGGCTACACCTTC. Amino acid sequence: CASSPLFGYYGYTF.

In this sample, this clone turned up once. The J gene is TRBJ2-1, the V gene TRBV29-1, with 8 bases matching TRBD2. This CDR3 region has 15 residues. V dropped 5 bases and J dropped 7; count of bases not matched to a gene: 13. Germline V gives CDR1 SQVTM, CDR2 ANQGSEA. The CDR3, as DNA: TGCAGCGTTTCCCGCCCCGAGACTAGCGTGAATGAGCAGTTCTTC. This codes for CSVSRPETSVNEQFF.